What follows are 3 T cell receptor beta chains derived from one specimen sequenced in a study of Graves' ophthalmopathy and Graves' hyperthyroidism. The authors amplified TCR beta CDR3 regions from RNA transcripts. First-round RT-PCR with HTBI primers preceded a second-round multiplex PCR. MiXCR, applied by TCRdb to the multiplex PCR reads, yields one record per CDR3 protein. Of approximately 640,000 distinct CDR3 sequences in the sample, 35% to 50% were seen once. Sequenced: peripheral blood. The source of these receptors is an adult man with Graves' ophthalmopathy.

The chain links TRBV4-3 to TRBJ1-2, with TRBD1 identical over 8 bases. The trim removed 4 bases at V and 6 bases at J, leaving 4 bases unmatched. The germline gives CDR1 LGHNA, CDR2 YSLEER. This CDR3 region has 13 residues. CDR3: CASSPRGHDGYTF. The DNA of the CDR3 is TGCGCCAGCAGCCCCAGGGGGCACGATGGCTACACCTTC.

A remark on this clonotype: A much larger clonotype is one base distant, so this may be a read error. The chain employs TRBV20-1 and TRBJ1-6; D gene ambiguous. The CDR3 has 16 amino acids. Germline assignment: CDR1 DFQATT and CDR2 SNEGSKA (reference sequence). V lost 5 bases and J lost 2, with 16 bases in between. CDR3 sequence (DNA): TGCAGTGCTGCCGATCTGGAGAGCCCCTATAATTCACCCCTCCACTTT. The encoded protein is CSAADLESPYNSPLHF.

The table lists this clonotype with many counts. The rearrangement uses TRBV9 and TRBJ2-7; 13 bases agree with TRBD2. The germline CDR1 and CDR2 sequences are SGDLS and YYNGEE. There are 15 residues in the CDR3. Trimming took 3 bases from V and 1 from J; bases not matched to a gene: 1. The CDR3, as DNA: TGTGCCAGCAGCGCGGGACTAGCGGGGTCCTACGAGCAGTACTTC. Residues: CASSAGLAGSYEQYF.